The 19 T cell receptor beta chains below were found in one sample sequenced in a study of blood T cell repertoires in COVID-19 (dated by TCRdb to about 2020). Receptors were amplified or captured by the immunoSEQ multiplex PCR assay. The table was pulled from immuneACCESS by TCRdb, which kept in-frame rearrangements only. Such tables lose some clones; where checked, under half of the loss comes from unresolved V genes, and the rest has no known cause. The sample includes under 350,000 clones, with around nine tenths observed a single time. The ten largest clones add up to around 2.4% of the sample. The sample taken for sequencing was PBMCs or T cells enriched from blood (not recorded which). Receptor source: a woman between 18 and 29 years old who had recovered from COVID-19.

The V call is TRBV28, the J call TRBJ2-3; TRBD2 aligns across 13 bases. CDR1 MDHEN and CDR2 SYDVKM come from the germline V gene. CDR3 size: 15 residues. The junction had 2 bases not matched to a gene; V was cut back by 4 bases and J by 4 bases. The CDR3 bases are TGTGCCAGCAGTTGGACTAGCGGGAGCGCAGATACGCAGTATTTT. Encoded protein: CASSWTSGSADTQYF. The whole variable domain, remainder taken from reference TRBV28 and TRBJ2-3, is DVKVTQSSRYLVKRTGEKVFLECVQDMDHENMFWYRQDPGLGLRLIYFSYDVKMKEKGDIPEGYSVSREKKERFSLILESASTNQTSMYLCASSWTSGSADTQYFGPGTRLTVL.

The rearrangement uses TRBV2 and TRBJ2-5; D is unclear. Trimming stripped 4 bases from V and 5 bases from J, with 5 bases between. The germline CDR1 and CDR2 sequences are SNHLY and FYNNEI. The CDR3 consists of 11 residues. In DNA, the CDR3 is TGTGCCAGCAGTGGAGAGGAGACCCAGTACTTC. Protein product: CASSGEETQYF.

The V gene is TRBV27, the J gene TRBJ1-5; TRBD1 aligns across 7 bases. The junction had 2 bases not matched to a gene; V was cut back by 4 bases and J by 2 bases. The V gene's germline CDR1 is MNHEY and CDR2 SMNVEV (reference sequence). The CDR3 length is 14 residues. This CDR3 reads CASSSGTGNQPQHF. In DNA, the CDR3 is TGTGCCAGCAGTTCCGGGACAGGCAATCAGCCCCAGCATTTT.

The chain is built from TRBV25-1 and TRBJ2-2; tentatively, D is TRBD1 (6 bases). The germline V gene encodes CDR1 MGHDK and CDR2 SYGVNS. The CDR3 contains 14 residues. The germline V and J ends were trimmed by 3 bases and 3 bases, with 8 bases remaining between them. The CDR3 loop reads CASSDGQYTGELFF. The CDR3 nucleotides are TGTGCCAGCAGTGATGGACAGTACACCGGGGAGCTGTTTTTT.

The chain uses TRBV5-4 and TRBJ2-1; 12 positions match TRBD2. From germline, CDR1 is SGHNT and CDR2 YYREEE (reference sequence). This CDR3 contains 15 residues. V lost 5 bases and J lost 10; bases outside the gene matches: 10. The CDR3 here is CASSSPSGRAQEQFF. As DNA, the CDR3 is TGTGCCAGCAGTTCTCCTAGCGGGAGGGCCCAGGAGCAGTTCTTC.

The chain links TRBV19 to TRBJ2-1, with 13 bases matching TRBD2. After removal of 1 base from V and 7 bases from J, the junction contained 1 base not matched to a gene. Per germline, CDR1 LNHDA and CDR2 SQIVND (reference sequence). The CDR3 is made up of 15 amino acids. The CDR3 spells CASSIGTSGSNEQFF. The DNA for the CDR3 is TGTGCCAGTAGTATAGGGACTAGCGGGAGTAATGAGCAGTTCTTC.

The rearrangement links TRBV11-3 to TRBJ2-4; TRBD1 matches at 8 bases. CDR1 and CDR2 (germline): SGHNT, YENEEA. This CDR3 is 15 amino acids long. Losses at the gene ends were 5 bases for V and 6 bases for J; bases not matched to a gene: 9. CDR3 bases: TGTGCCAGCAGCCTCGACAGGGGAGGATTAAACATTCAGTACTTC. This gives the protein CASSLDRGGLNIQYF.

This chain links TRBV6-6 with TRBJ1-1; 11 bases match TRBD1. The CDR3 loop spans 14 amino acids. With V trimmed by 6 bases and J by 4 bases, 4 bases remained unmatched. Germline V gives CDR1 MNHNY, CDR2 SVGAGI (reference sequence). CDR3 coding DNA: TGTGCCAGCAGACGGACAGGGGGCTCCACTGAAGCTTTCTTT. This sequence encodes CASRRTGGSTEAFF.

This clone was counted a few times. The CDR3 spells CASSLSPRGNEQFF. DNA for the CDR3: TGTGCCAGCAGTTTATCCCCCAGGGGCAATGAGCAGTTCTTC. The chain employs TRBV28 and TRBJ2-1; TRBD1 might be the D (6 bases). Trimming left V 1 base short and J 6 bases short, with 10 bases between. Germline V CDR1 and CDR2: MDHEN, SYDVKM. The CDR3 is made up of 14 amino acids. Based on the CDR3 plus reference TRBV28 and TRBJ2-1, the full variable domain is DVKVTQSSRYLVKRTGEKVFLECVQDMDHENMFWYRQDPGLGLRLIYFSYDVKMKEKGDIPEGYSVSREKKERFSLILESASTNQTSMYLCASSLSPRGNEQFFGPGTRLTVL.

This clone appeared a few times. The rearrangement links TRBV7-8 to TRBJ1-3, with 7 nucleotides matching TRBD1. V lost 2 bases to trimming and J lost 8 bases; unmatched junction nucleotides: 12. The CDR3 is 16 amino acids. Per the germline V gene, CDR1 is SGHVS and CDR2 is FQNEAQ. CDR3 residues: CASSLFYGNRGDTIYF. CDR3 nucleotide sequence: TGTGCCAGCAGCTTATTTTATGGTAACAGGGGAGACACCATATATTTT.

The V call is TRBV6-1, the J call TRBJ2-7, with D perhaps matching TRBD2 (5 bases). The CDR3 sequence is 14 residues long. Germline CDR1 reads MNHNS; CDR2 reads SASEGT. V shed 1 base and J shed 3 bases, with 10 bases lying between them. CDR3 protein: CASSEGAELYEQYF. CDR3 nucleotides: TGTGCCAGCAGTGAAGGAGCGGAGCTCTACGAGCAGTACTTC.

The gene calls are TRBV11-3 and TRBJ2-3; 7 bases fit TRBD2. Germline values: CDR1 SGHNT, CDR2 YENEEA. CDR3 length: 16 amino acids. With 1 base clipped from V and 0 bases from J, the junction kept 4 bases outside the gene matches. In DNA, the CDR3 is TGTGCCAGCAGCTTAGGAGCTAGCGGTAGCACAGATACGCAGTATTTT. It is translated as CASSLGASGSTDTQYF.

The CDR3 DNA reads TGTGCCAGCAGTTTGAGCGGAATTAGCTCCTACGAGCAGTACTTC. Translating it yields CASSLSGISSYEQYF. The genes are TRBV27 and TRBJ2-7; D may be TRBD2 (5 bases). Germline CDR1 MNHEY, CDR2 SMNVEV (reference sequence). V lost 3 bases to trimming and J lost 0 bases, with 12 bases between them. This CDR3 has 15 amino acids.

The DNA for the CDR3 is TGTGCCAGCAGTTTTGATCGGGCCGGGGGGACCGGGGAGCTGTTTTTT. Encoded protein: CASSFDRAGGTGELFF. This chain links TRBV28 with TRBJ2-2; TRBD2 matches at 7 bases. This CDR3 is 16 amino acids long. V gave up 3 bases and J gave up 5 bases; unmatched junction bases: 9. Germline V lookup: CDR1 MDHEN, CDR2 SYDVKM.

V gene TRBV7-3 combines with J gene TRBJ2-3; D is undetermined. Germline CDR1 and CDR2: SGHTA and FQGTGA. This CDR3 region has 13 residues. Trimming removed 3 bases from V and 7 bases from J, with 11 bases in between. CDR3 residues: CASSFRLSNTQYF. CDR3 sequence (DNA): TGTGCCAGCAGCTTTCGTTTATCTAATACGCAGTATTTT.

The gene calls are TRBV5-1 and TRBJ1-1, with a possible D match to TRBD1 (5 bases). This CDR3 is 16 amino acids long. The germline gives CDR1 SGHRS, CDR2 YFSETQ. Between the trimmed V and J ends, which lost 5 bases and 0 bases, there was a span of 17 bases. CDR3 amino acids: CASRSGAGNMNTEAFF. CDR3 bases: TGCGCCAGCAGGTCTGGGGCCGGAAATATGAACACTGAAGCTTTCTTT.

The CDR3 DNA sequence: TGTGCCAGCAGTTACCGGCCTGGGGGGTATGGCTACACCTTC. As protein: CASSYRPGGYGYTF. This chain uses TRBV6-5 with TRBJ1-2; possibly TRBD1 for D (5 bases). CDR1 MNHEY and CDR2 SVGAGI come from the germline V gene. Trimming took off 2 bases at V and 5 bases at J, with 12 bases between the two ends. This CDR3 contains 14 residues.

This clone has only one observation. The CDR3 loop is CASSSATGTSLHEQYF. The CDR3 region has the DNA TGTGCCAGCAGCTCGGCCACCGGGACTAGTCTCCACGAGCAGTACTTC. The V and J genes are TRBV5-5 and TRBJ2-7; TRBD2 aligns across 8 bases. The CDR3 covers 16 residues. The junction had 13 bases not matched to a gene; V was cut back by 3 bases and J by 5 bases. CDR1 and CDR2 from the germline V gene are SGHKS and YYEKEE (reference sequence).

This rearrangement joins TRBV9 to TRBJ2-3; the match to TRBD2 covers 12 bases. J lost 0 bases, V lost 3 bases, and 2 bases had no gene match. This CDR3 has 16 amino acids. Per the germline V gene, CDR1 is SGDLS and CDR2 is YYNGEE. The CDR3 protein is CASSATSGRSTDTQYF. The CDR3 coding sequence is TGTGCCAGCAGCGCCACTAGCGGGAGGAGCACAGATACGCAGTATTTT.